A single sample gave rise to the 30 T cell receptor beta chains below, sequenced in a study of cytomegalovirus exposure and HLA in healthy donors (dated by TCRdb to about 2017). The receptor library was made with the immunoSEQ multiplex PCR assay. For the multiplex PCR, a mixture combining 60 forward primers for TCR Vbeta segments and 13 reverse primers for TCR Jbeta segments was used. Imported from immuneACCESS, the table was reduced by TCRdb to in-frame sequences with V and J called. These copies leave out some clones; in studies compared against another copy, an unresolved V gene accounts for under half, and the cause of the remainder is not known. The sample table records 60,000 to 75,000 clones; 60% to 75% of these occur just once. The ten largest clones take up more than 9.5% of the sample. The sequenced material came from PBMCs. These receptors were taken from a woman in her sixties or seventies in good health and CMV-seropositive.

Only a few counts were recorded for this clone. The chain joins TRBV7-8 to TRBJ2-3, with 7 bases aligning to TRBD2. The CDR3 covers 14 residues. The germline CDR1 and CDR2 sequences are SGHVS and FQNEAQ. J lost 4 bases, V lost 10 bases, and 11 bases had no gene match. The DNA for the CDR3 is TGTGCCAACAAAAAGCGGGATGAGTCAGATACGCAGTATTTT. It codes for CANKKRDESDTQYF.

This chain uses TRBV4-2 with TRBJ2-1, with TRBD2 matching over 9 bases. The germline gives CDR1 LGHNA, CDR2 YNFKEQ. V was clipped by 0 bases and J by 6 bases; unmatched bases: 6. The CDR3 length is 16 residues. In nucleotides, the CDR3 is TGTGCCAGCAGCCAAGAGGCTCGCGGGGGGGCCAATGAGCAGTTCTTC. Residues: CASSQEARGGANEQFF.

This clone was counted ten times or more. The rearrangement uses TRBV18 and TRBJ2-2, with unresolved D. V was shortened by 3 bases and J by 0 bases, with 5 bases between the two germline ends. The CDR3 loop spans 14 amino acids. Germline assignment: CDR1 KGHSH and CDR2 LQKENI. Here the CDR3 DNA reads TGTGCCAGCTCACCCACATCGAACACCGGGGAGCTGTTTTTT. Its translation: CASSPTSNTGELFF.

This sequence joins TRBV18 and TRBJ2-3; the D gene is possibly TRBD2 (6 bases). The ends were cut back, 3 bases at V and 2 bases at J, with 9 bases in the middle. The CDR3 has 14 amino acids. CDR1 KGHSH and CDR2 LQKENI come from the germline V gene. CDR3 DNA: TGTGCCAGCTCACCGTTAGCGGACACAGATACGCAGTATTTT. Translating gives CASSPLADTDTQYF.

The rearrangement links TRBV5-1 to TRBJ1-1, with TRBD1 matching over 9 bases. V lost 3 bases to trimming and J lost 2 bases; unmatched junction nucleotides: 8. Germline-derived CDR1 and CDR2 are SGHRS and YFSETQ. The CDR3 loop spans 16 amino acids. CDR3 sequence reads: CASSWGQGKGNTEAFF. The CDR3 DNA is TGCGCCAGCAGCTGGGGACAGGGAAAGGGAAACACTGAAGCTTTCTTT.

The table lists this clone with a few counts. A read error likely explains this, since a far larger clone differs by one base. The rearrangement links TRBV6-5 to TRBJ1-2; D gene uncertain. The V end was cut by 2 bases, the J end by 6 bases, with 10 bases between. CDR3 length: 13 amino acids. Germline V gives CDR1 MNHEY, CDR2 SVGAGI. The chain's CDR3 is CASSYVRAHGYTF. Written as DNA, the CDR3 is TGTGCCAGCAGTTACGTGAGGGCCCATGGCTACACCTTC.

This clone was counted between two and nine times. V and J are TRBV5-8 and TRBJ1-1; 8 nucleotides match TRBD1. In germline, CDR1 is SGHTS, CDR2 YDEGEE. The CDR3 consists of 15 residues. V shed 4 bases, J shed 0 bases, and the junction held 5 bases outside the gene matches. CDR3 amino acids: CASSIQGEMNTEAFF. The CDR3 DNA sequence: TGTGCCAGCAGCATACAGGGGGAAATGAACACTGAAGCTTTCTTT.

V is TRBV30 and J is TRBJ1-2, with D unresolved. This CDR3 has 13 residues. V was pared by 0 bases and J by 1 base, with 6 bases between. Germline loops: CDR1 GTSNPN, CDR2 SVGIG (reference sequence). CDR3: CAWSVIYNYGYTF. The CDR3 DNA follows: TGTGCCTGGAGTGTAATTTATAACTATGGCTACACCTTC. Full variable domain (outside the CDR3, taken from reference TRBV30 and TRBJ1-2): SQTIHQWPATLVQPVGSPLSLECTVEGTSNPNLYWYRQAAGRGLQLLFYSVGIGQISSEVPQNLSASRPQDRQFILSSKKLLLSDSGFYLCAWSVIYNYGYTFGSGTRLTVV.

This clone was found once. The rearrangement links TRBV21-1 to TRBJ2-3; TRBD1 was called by the table and not checked on the DNA. TRBV21-1 is termed a pseudogene. CDR3 length: 14 residues. The CDR3 region is CASSKVQGTDTQYF. DNA for the CDR3: TGTGCCAGCAGCAAGGTACAGGGCACAGATACGCAGTATTTT.

The genes are TRBV30 and TRBJ1-1; a possible D gene is TRBD1 (6 bases). CDR1 and CDR2 (germline): GTSNPN, SVGIG (reference sequence). Trimming shortened V by 0 bases and J by 7 bases, and 12 bases separated the two germline ends. The CDR3 extends over 13 amino acids. The CDR3 bases are TGTGCCTGGAGTGTACAGGGTATCGGTGAAGCTTTCTTT. Translated, it gives CAWSVQGIGEAFF.

This sequence joins TRBV19 and TRBJ2-1, with a tentative D call TRBD1 (5 bases). Germline CDR1 LNHDA, CDR2 SQIVND (reference sequence). Trimming stripped 6 bases from V and 9 bases from J, with 18 bases between. The CDR3 sequence is 14 residues long. The CDR3 spells CASRMKSRVGEQFF. CDR3 coding DNA: TGTGCCAGTAGGATGAAGTCCAGGGTTGGTGAGCAGTTCTTC.

This chain connects TRBV6-5 to TRBJ1-2; 9 positions match TRBD1. After removal of 5 bases from V and 7 bases from J, the junction contained 5 bases not matched to a gene. This CDR3 has 13 amino acids. Germline loops: CDR1 MNHEY, CDR2 SVGAGI. CDR3 DNA sequence: TGTGCCAGCAGTCCCGGGACAGGGCCTGGCTACACCTTC. Protein product: CASSPGTGPGYTF.

This clone was recorded a few times. This chain links TRBV19 with TRBJ1-5; no clear D. Looked up from germline, CDR1 is LNHDA and CDR2 is SQIVND (reference sequence). Deletions cut 4 bases from V and 2 bases from J, with 9 bases between. The CDR3 is 14 residues long. The CDR3 loop reads CASSTHPGNQPQHF. The CDR3 DNA is TGTGCCAGTAGTACCCATCCGGGCAATCAGCCCCAGCATTTT.

This chain uses TRBV5-1 with TRBJ1-6; D gene unclear. V was pared by 0 bases and J by 9 bases, with 7 bases between. Germline V CDR1 and CDR2: SGHRS, YFSETQ. The CDR3 is made up of 13 amino acids. The CDR3 is CASSLAGFSPLHF. The CDR3 DNA sequence: TGCGCCAGCAGCTTGGCCGGGTTTTCACCCCTCCACTTT.

This sequence joins TRBV6-1 and TRBJ1-2, with 12 bases lining up with TRBD1. Germline CDR1 and CDR2: MNHNS and SASEGT. V gave up 2 bases and J gave up 7 bases; unmatched junction bases: 5. CDR3 length: 15 residues. The CDR3 loop is CASSEWGQGALGYTF. CDR3 in DNA: TGTGCCAGCAGTGAATGGGGACAGGGGGCGCTTGGCTACACCTTC.

The chain joins TRBV5-1 to TRBJ1-2; 7 positions agree with TRBD1. Unmatched junction bases numbered 11, after V lost 4 bases and J lost 8 bases. The CDR3 is made up of 14 amino acids. CDR1 is SGHRS, CDR2 YFSETQ, per germline. The CDR3 bases are TGCGCCAGCAGCACAGAGGGGGCGAGTTACGGCTACACCTTC. Protein product: CASSTEGASYGYTF.

This chain uses TRBV5-4 with TRBJ2-7, with TRBD2 identical over 11 bases. CDR3 length equals 16 residues. Losses at the gene ends were 0 bases for V and 5 bases for J; bases not matched to a gene: 7. Germline V gives CDR1 SGHNT, CDR2 YYREEE (reference sequence). The DNA for the CDR3 is TGTGCCAGCAGCTTGGGTCTTAGCGGGAGGGAGGACGAGCAGTACTTC. Its translation is CASSLGLSGREDEQYF.

As for this clone: The same CDR3 can be traced to other DNA sequences in this sample. The chain carries TRBV5-1 and TRBJ2-3; D is perhaps TRBD1 (6 bases). CDR1 SGHRS and CDR2 YFSETQ come from the germline V gene. Deletions cut 0 bases from V and 3 bases from J, with 8 bases between. This CDR3 region has 14 residues. The CDR3 sequence: CASSLGGPTDTQYF. CDR3 bases: TGCGCCAGCAGCTTGGGGGGGCCGACAGATACGCAGTATTTT.

CDR3 DNA: TGTGCCAGCTCATCCGCTTCGACAGGGTCCTATAATTCACCCCTCCACTTT. Amino acid sequence: CASSSASTGSYNSPLHF. The chain employs TRBV18 and TRBJ1-6; 7 positions agree with TRBD1. Germline lookup yields CDR1 KGHSH and CDR2 LQKENI. This CDR3 has 17 residues. V was pared by 5 bases and J by 1 base, with 8 bases of the junction left unmatched. Variable domain in full (rest from reference TRBV18 and TRBJ1-6): NAGVMQNPRHLVRRRGQEARLRCSPMKGHSHVYWYRQLPEEGLKFMVYLQKENIIDESGMPKERFSAEFPKEGPSILRIQQVVRGDSAAYFCASSSASTGSYNSPLHFGNGTRLTVT.

The chain joins TRBV27 to TRBJ1-1; D is undetermined. The germline gives CDR1 MNHEY, CDR2 SMNVEV (reference sequence). V was trimmed by 0 bases and J by 5 bases, leaving 10 bases between them. The CDR3 is made up of 14 amino acids. CDR3 protein: CASSLSEGWTEAFF. CDR3 DNA sequence: TGTGCCAGCAGTTTATCTGAGGGTTGGACTGAAGCTTTCTTT.

V is TRBV9 and J is TRBJ2-7; 14 bases agree with TRBD2. Germline V gives CDR1 SGDLS, CDR2 YYNGEE. V gave up 0 bases and J gave up 2 bases; unmatched junction bases: 1. The CDR3 length is 16 residues. The CDR3 sequence is CASSVATSGGAYEQYF. In DNA, the CDR3 is TGTGCCAGCAGCGTAGCGACTAGCGGGGGGGCCTACGAGCAGTACTTC.

V is TRBV10-1 and J is TRBJ2-2, with TRBD2 matching 8 bases. The CDR3 loop spans 14 amino acids. Germline CDR1 and CDR2: WNHNN and SYGVQD (reference sequence). V shed 4 bases, J shed 7 bases, and the junction held 5 bases outside the gene matches. For the CDR3, the DNA is TGCGCCAGCAGTGGTACTAGCGGTGTCGGGGAGCTGTTTTTT. It yields the protein CASSGTSGVGELFF.

This clone was picked up a small number of times. The chain links TRBV19 to TRBJ1-1, with D maybe TRBD1 (6 bases). Germline V gives CDR1 LNHDA, CDR2 SQIVND (reference sequence). CDR3 length: 14 residues. Trimming left V 2 bases short and J 1 base short, with 8 bases between. The CDR3, as DNA: TGTGCCAGTAGTATACGGGACACGAACACTGAAGCTTTCTTT. Its translation: CASSIRDTNTEAFF.

The chain has TRBV29-1 and TRBJ2-2; TRBD1 matches at 7 bases. CDR1 and CDR2 from the germline V gene are SQVTM and ANQGSEA. After removal of 4 bases from V and 4 bases from J, the junction contained 9 bases not matched to a gene. The length of the CDR3 is 15 residues. As DNA, the CDR3 is TGCAGCGTTGTCTGGACAGGATCAACCACCGGGGAGCTGTTTTTT. Translating it yields CSVVWTGSTTGELFF.

This clone has only one observation. One junction end disagrees with the germline gene, perhaps due to a read error. The chain combines TRBV6-1 with TRBJ2-4; possible D gene TRBD1, 5 bases. Germline V gene data show CDR1 as MNHNS and CDR2 as SASEGT. There are 14 residues in the CDR3. CDR3 nucleotides: TGTGCCAGCAGCGAAGAAGGGGTCAAAAACATTCAGTACTTC. Protein: CASSEEGVKNIQYF.

The rearrangement links TRBV30 to TRBJ1-5, with D perhaps TRBD1 (6 bases). The CDR3 contains 14 residues. V lost 3 bases and J lost 6, with 15 bases in between. Germline V gives CDR1 GTSNPN, CDR2 SVGIG (reference sequence). Here the CDR3 DNA reads TGTGCCTGGAGCGTGGGCGGGGGCGGTCAGCCCCAGCATTTT. Protein product: CAWSVGGGGQPQHF.

This chain uses TRBV6-6 with TRBJ2-7, with TRBD2 matching 11 bases. The V and J ends lost 5 bases and 7 bases, in that order; junction bases with no gene match: 10. Germline V gene data show CDR1 as MNHNY and CDR2 as SVGAGI (reference sequence). This CDR3 spans 15 amino acids. In nucleotides, the CDR3 is TGTGCCAGCAGTCCCGATTATAGCGGGAGGGGTGAGCAGTACTTC. Translated: CASSPDYSGRGEQYF.

A few counts support this clone. The chain recombines TRBV10-3 with TRBJ1-1; tentative D call: TRBD1 (5 bases). Germline V lookup: CDR1 ENHRY, CDR2 SYGVKD. CDR3 length: 13 amino acids. The germline V and J ends were trimmed by 6 bases and 4 bases, with 12 bases remaining between them. The CDR3 bases are TGTGCCATCAGGAATAACGGGGGCACTGAAGCTTTCTTT. It encodes CAIRNNGGTEAFF.

J is TRBJ1-2 and V is TRBV10-2; D is possibly TRBD1 (6 bases). CDR3 length equals 13 residues. Germline lookup yields CDR1 WSHSY and CDR2 SAAADI. V lost 9 bases to trimming and J lost 2 bases, with 13 bases between them. CDR3 coding DNA: TGCGCCAGTCGAGCCGGACAGAACTATGGCTACACCTTC. Protein: CASRAGQNYGYTF.

This rearrangement joins TRBV6-5 to TRBJ2-4; D is perhaps TRBD1 (5 bases). CDR1 is MNHEY and CDR2 is SVGAGI in the germline V gene. This CDR3 region has 16 residues. The V end was cut by 4 bases, the J end by 0 bases, with 13 bases between. CDR3 coding DNA: TGTGCCAGCAGTTCCGGACAAGCACTAGCCAAAAACATTCAGTACTTC. Protein sequence: CASSSGQALAKNIQYF.